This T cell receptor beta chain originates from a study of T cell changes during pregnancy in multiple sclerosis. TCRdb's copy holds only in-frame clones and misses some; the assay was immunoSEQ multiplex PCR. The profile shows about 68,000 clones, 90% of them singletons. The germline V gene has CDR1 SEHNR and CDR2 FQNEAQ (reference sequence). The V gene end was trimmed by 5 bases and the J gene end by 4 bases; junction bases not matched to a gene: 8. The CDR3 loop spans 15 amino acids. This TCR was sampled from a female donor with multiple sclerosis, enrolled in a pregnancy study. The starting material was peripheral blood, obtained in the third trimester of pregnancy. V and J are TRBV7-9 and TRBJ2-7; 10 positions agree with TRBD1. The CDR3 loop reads CASSPPGQGIYEQYF. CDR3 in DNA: TGTGCCAGCAGCCCCCCGGGACAGGGGATTTACGAGCAGTACTTC.